Sequencing of this TCR beta chain was carried out in a study of OX40 agonist ivuxolimab in advanced cancers. The ends lost 0 bases at V and 7 bases at J; junction bases unmatched: 3. The germline CDR1 and CDR2 sequences are GTSNPN and SVGIG (reference sequence). This CDR3 has 14 residues. Assay used: immunoSEQ multiplex PCR; TCRdb lists only in-frame clones, some missing. The sample lists 55,000 to 80,000 clones, 80% to 90% occurring once. The sequencing used CD4+ or CD8+ T cells sorted from blood, collected in a trial of the OX40 agonist ivuxolimab. V gene TRBV30 combines with J gene TRBJ1-4, with 9 bases lining up with TRBD1. This receptor was identified in an adult with an advanced solid tumor such as melanoma, head and neck, liver or kidney cancer. CDR3 amino acids: CAWSVWDRAEKLFF. The CDR3 DNA follows: TGTGCCTGGAGTGTCTGGGACAGGGCTGAAAAACTGTTTTTT.